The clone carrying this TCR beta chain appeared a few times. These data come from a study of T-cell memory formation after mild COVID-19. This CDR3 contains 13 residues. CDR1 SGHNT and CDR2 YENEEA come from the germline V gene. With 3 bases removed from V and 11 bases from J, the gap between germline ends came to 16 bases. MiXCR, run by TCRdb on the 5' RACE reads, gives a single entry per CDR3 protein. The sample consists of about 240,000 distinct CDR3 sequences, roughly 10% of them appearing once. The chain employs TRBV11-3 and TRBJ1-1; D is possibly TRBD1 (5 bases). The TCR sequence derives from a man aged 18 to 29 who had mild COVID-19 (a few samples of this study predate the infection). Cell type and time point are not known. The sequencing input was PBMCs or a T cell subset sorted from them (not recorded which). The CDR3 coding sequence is TGTGCCAGCAGCTTTATCGCGAGGGGAGAGGCTTTCTTT. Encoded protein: CASSFIARGEAFF.